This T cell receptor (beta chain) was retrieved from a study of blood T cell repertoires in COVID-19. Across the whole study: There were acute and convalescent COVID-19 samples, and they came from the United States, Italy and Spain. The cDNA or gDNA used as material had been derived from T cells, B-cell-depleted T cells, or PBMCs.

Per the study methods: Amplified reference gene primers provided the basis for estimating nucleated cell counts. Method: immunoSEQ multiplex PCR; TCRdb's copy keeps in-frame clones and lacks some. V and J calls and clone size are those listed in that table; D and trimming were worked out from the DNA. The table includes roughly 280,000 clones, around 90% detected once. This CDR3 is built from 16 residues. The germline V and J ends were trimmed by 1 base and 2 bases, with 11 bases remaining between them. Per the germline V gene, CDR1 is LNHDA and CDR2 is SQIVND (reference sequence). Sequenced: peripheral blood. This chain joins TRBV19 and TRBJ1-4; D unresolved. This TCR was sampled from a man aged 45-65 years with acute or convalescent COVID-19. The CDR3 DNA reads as TGTGCCAGTAGTATAGGGGCGAAGGTGACTAATGAAAAACTGTTTTTT. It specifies CASSIGAKVTNEKLFF.